What follows are 15 T cell receptor beta chains derived from one specimen sequenced in a study of blood T cell repertoires in COVID-19. Here immunoSEQ multiplex PCR was the method, and the copy in TCRdb shows in-frame clones only, minus some. The data hold roughly 180,000 clones, with 83% observed a single time. The sequencing input was PBMCs or T cells enriched from blood (not recorded which). Every receptor here comes from a woman between 45 and 60 years old in a cohort exposed to, infected with or recovered from COVID-19 (not recorded which).

V gene TRBV28 combines with J gene TRBJ1-4; TRBD1 aligns across 8 bases. V was pared by 8 bases and J by 2 bases, with 1 base of the junction left unmatched. The CDR3 runs to 13 residues. CDR1 is MDHEN, CDR2 SYDVKM, per germline. CDR3 in DNA: TGTGCCAGCGGGGACAGGACTAATGAAAAACTGTTTTTT. Encoded protein: CASGDRTNEKLFF.

The rearrangement uses TRBV6-5 and TRBJ2-7; 9 bases are shared with TRBD2. Trimming cost V 8 bases and J 0 bases; bases outside gene matches: 5. The CDR3 totals 14 residues. In germline, CDR1 is MNHEY, CDR2 SVGAGI. The CDR3 nucleotides are TGTGCCAGCCATAGACTAGCGGACTCCTACGAGCAGTACTTC. Protein product: CASHRLADSYEQYF.

J is TRBJ2-5 and V is TRBV28; D remains ambiguous. CDR1 and CDR2 from the germline V gene are MDHEN and SYDVKM. There are 13 residues in the CDR3. Trimming stripped 6 bases from V and 5 bases from J, with 13 bases between. In DNA form, the CDR3 reads TGTGCCAGCAGCGTTATTCTAGACGAGACCCAGTACTTC. Protein sequence: CASSVILDETQYF.

CDR3 nucleotides: TGTGCCAGCAGCTCTCGGGGTAGTGAGCAGTTCTTC. Protein product: CASSSRGSEQFF. The chain couples TRBV11-3 to TRBJ2-1; the D gene is possibly TRBD2 (5 bases). The CDR3 length is 12 residues. Germline V gene lookup returns CDR1 SGHNT and CDR2 YENEEA. V was pared by 4 bases and J by 9 bases, with 10 bases between.

This clone occurred a few times. The rearrangement uses TRBV4-1 and TRBJ2-7; no clear D. Trimming removed 1 base from V and 2 bases from J, with 6 bases in between. Per the germline V gene, CDR1 is MGHRA and CDR2 is YSYEKL. The CDR3 is 13 amino acids. The CDR3 is CASSQVGAYEQYF. In DNA form, the CDR3 reads TGCGCCAGCAGCCAAGTGGGCGCCTACGAGCAGTACTTC.

The genes are TRBV30 and TRBJ2-7; TRBD1 aligns across 7 bases. The V and J ends lost 0 bases and 6 bases, in that order; junction bases with no gene match: 5. The CDR3 has 13 residues. The V gene's germline CDR1 is GTSNPN and CDR2 SVGIG (reference sequence). CDR3 in amino acids: CAWSVGGRGEQYF. As DNA, the CDR3 is TGTGCCTGGAGTGTAGGGGGCCGGGGCGAGCAGTACTTC.

The J gene is TRBJ1-1, the V gene TRBV6-6, with D possibly TRBD1 on 5 matching bases. From germline, CDR1 is MNHNY and CDR2 SVGAGI (reference sequence). CDR3 length: 14 amino acids. V lost 5 bases and J 0 bases, leaving 10 bases between the germline ends. DNA of the CDR3: TGTGCCAGCAGTCACGGACAAATGAACACTGAAGCTTTCTTT. Its protein is CASSHGQMNTEAFF.

This chain joins TRBV30 and TRBJ2-3; 10 nucleotides line up with TRBD2. In germline, CDR1 is GTSNPN, CDR2 SVGIG (reference sequence). The length of the CDR3 is 16 residues. CDR3 residues: CATVGPSGGPTDTQYF. The CDR3 DNA reads TGTGCGACGGTGGGCCCTAGCGGGGGACCCACAGATACGCAGTATTTT.

J is TRBJ2-5 and V is TRBV28, with 10 nucleotides matching TRBD1. The V segment lost 6 bases and the J segment 4 bases; nucleotides outside the gene matches: 8. The CDR3 has 15 residues. Germline V gives CDR1 MDHEN, CDR2 SYDVKM. The DNA of the CDR3 is TGTGCCAGCAGCCCCGGGACAGGGGCGGCAGAGACCCAGTACTTC. Protein product: CASSPGTGAAETQYF.

The V and J genes are TRBV14 and TRBJ1-1; D perhaps matches TRBD1 (6 bases). Germline CDR1 SGHDN, CDR2 FVKESK. The V end was cut by 5 bases, the J end by 3 bases, with 31 bases between. This CDR3 region has 20 residues. DNA of the CDR3: TGTGCCAGCAGCGTAAGAGTTTGGCGATCGACAGGCGCTGGAGACACTGAAGCTTTCTTT. Amino acids: CASSVRVWRSTGAGDTEAFF.

The chain recombines TRBV5-4 with TRBJ2-1; no reliable D call. CDR3 length equals 15 residues. Trimming took off 7 bases at V and 0 bases at J, with 14 bases between the two ends. Germline lookup yields CDR1 SGHNT and CDR2 YYREEE (reference sequence). The CDR3 bases are TGTGCCAGCTCCTTCCCGCGGAACTCCTACAATGAGCAGTTCTTC. Amino acid sequence: CASSFPRNSYNEQFF. Together with reference TRBV5-4 and TRBJ2-1, the CDR3 gives the full variable domain: ETGVTQSPTHLIKTRGQQVTLRCSSQSGHNTVSWYQQALGQGPQFIFQYYREEENGRGNFPPRFSGLQFPNYSSELNVNALELDDSALYLCASSFPRNSYNEQFFGPGTRLTVL.

V usage is TRBV28 and J usage is TRBJ1-5, with TRBD1 identical over 7 bases. This CDR3 comprises 17 residues. CDR1 and CDR2 from the germline V gene are MDHEN and SYDVKM. After removal of 6 bases from V and 0 bases from J, the junction contained 11 bases not matched to a gene. The CDR3 sequence: CASSPTGLGVSNQPQHF. The DNA of the CDR3 is TGTGCCAGCAGCCCGACAGGGCTGGGAGTTAGCAATCAGCCCCAGCATTTT.

The chain uses TRBV10-3 and TRBJ1-4, with 11 positions matching TRBD1. CDR3 size: 14 residues. Germline CDR1 reads ENHRY; CDR2 reads SYGVKD. J lost 8 bases, V lost 5 bases, and 4 bases had no gene match. As DNA, the CDR3 is TGTGCCATCAGTCCGGGACAGGGGGAAGAAAAACTGTTTTTT. Its translation: CAISPGQGEEKLFF.

The sample holds one count of this clone. As DNA, the CDR3 is TGTGCCAGCAGCTCTTATGTCCGTAATGAAAAACTGTTTTTT. It specifies CASSSYVRNEKLFF. V gene TRBV7-9 combines with J gene TRBJ1-4; no reliable D call. The CDR3 is 14 residues long. V was cut by 4 bases and J by 4 bases, with 10 bases left in between. Per germline, CDR1 SEHNR and CDR2 FQNEAQ (reference sequence).

This chain connects TRBV29-1 to TRBJ2-3, with TRBD1 identical over 10 bases. The germline CDR1 and CDR2 sequences are SQVTM and ANQGSEA. This CDR3 spans 14 amino acids. V lost 6 bases and J lost 0; bases outside the gene matches: 3. CDR3 DNA: TGCAGCGTCGGACAGGGGGTTAGCACAGATACGCAGTATTTT. Protein sequence: CSVGQGVSTDTQYF.